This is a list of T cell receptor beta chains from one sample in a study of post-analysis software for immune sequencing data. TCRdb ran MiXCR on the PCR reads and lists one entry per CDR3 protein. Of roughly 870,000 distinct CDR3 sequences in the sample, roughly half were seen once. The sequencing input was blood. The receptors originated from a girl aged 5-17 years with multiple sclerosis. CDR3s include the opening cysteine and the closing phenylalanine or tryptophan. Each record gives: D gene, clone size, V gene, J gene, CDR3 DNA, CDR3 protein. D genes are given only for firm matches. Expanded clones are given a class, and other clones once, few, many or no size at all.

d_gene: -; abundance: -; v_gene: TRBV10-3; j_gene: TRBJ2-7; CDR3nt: TGTGCCATCAGGCTTTCGGCAGATTCCTACGAGCAGTACTTC; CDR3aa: CAIRLSADSYEQYF
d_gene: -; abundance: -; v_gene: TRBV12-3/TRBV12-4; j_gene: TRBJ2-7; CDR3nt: TGTGCCAGCACCTTGGGGGCCCATGAGCAGTACTTC; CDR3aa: CASTLGAHEQYF
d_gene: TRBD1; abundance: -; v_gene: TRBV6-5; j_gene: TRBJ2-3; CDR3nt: TGTGCCAGCAGTTACTCGGGCGACAGGGGCAATACGCAGTATTTT; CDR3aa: CASSYSGDRGNTQYF
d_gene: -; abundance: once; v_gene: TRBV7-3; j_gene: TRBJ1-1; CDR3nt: TGTGCCAGCAGCTCCACCGACAGGAAAGCTTTCTTT; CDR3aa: CASSSTDRKAFF
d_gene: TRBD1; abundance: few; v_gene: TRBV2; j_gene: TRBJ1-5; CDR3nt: TGTGCCAGCAGTGGGGGGACAGGGAATCAGCCCCAGCATTTT; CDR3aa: CASSGGTGNQPQHF
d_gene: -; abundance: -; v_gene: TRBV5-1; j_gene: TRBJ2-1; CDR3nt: TGCGCCAGCAGCTTAGCGGGCCGACGCGTATCCTTTGAGCAGTTCTTC; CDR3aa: CASSLAGRRVSFEQFF
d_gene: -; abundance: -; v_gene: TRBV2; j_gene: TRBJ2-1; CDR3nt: TGTGCCAGCAGTGAAACTTCTCCGGGGAGCTCCTACAATGAGCAGTTCTTC; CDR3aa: CASSETSPGSSYNEQFF
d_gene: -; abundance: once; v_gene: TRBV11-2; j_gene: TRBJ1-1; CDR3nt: TGTGCCAGCAGCCTGGTCGCAGGGAGGGAAGAAGCTTTCTTT; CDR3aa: CASSLVAGREEAFF
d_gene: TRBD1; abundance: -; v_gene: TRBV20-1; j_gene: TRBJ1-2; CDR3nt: TGCAGTGCTGAGGGGACAGCTGGAACATATGGCTACACCTTC; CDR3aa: CSAEGTAGTYGYTF
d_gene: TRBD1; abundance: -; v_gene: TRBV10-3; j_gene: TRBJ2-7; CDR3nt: TGTGCCATCAGTGAGCCGACTCCGGGGACAGGGTCCTACGAGCAGTACTTC; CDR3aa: CAISEPTPGTGSYEQYF
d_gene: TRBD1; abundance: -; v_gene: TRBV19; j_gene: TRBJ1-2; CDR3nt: TGTGCCAGTATGGGGACAGGGGGCGCGAAGAACTATGGCTACACCTTC; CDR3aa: CASMGTGGAKNYGYTF
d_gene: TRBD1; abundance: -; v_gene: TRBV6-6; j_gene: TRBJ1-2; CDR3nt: TGTGCCAGCAGTTACATCAGACAGGGGGATGGCTACACCTTC; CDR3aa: CASSYIRQGDGYTF